This TCR beta chain was obtained from a study of T cell clones after liver transplantation. Generated by immunoSEQ multiplex PCR, the TCRdb table keeps only in-frame clones and is missing some. Among some 16,000 clones listed, approximately 80% were seen once. The sample consisted of CD8+ T cells from blood, taken 48 to 50 months after liver transplant. This clonotype originated in a human patient who received a liver transplant. The T cells may come from the graft donor.

In DNA, the CDR3 is TGTGCCAGCAGCGCGGATCAGGGCTATGAGCAGTTCTTC. Translating it yields CASSADQGYEQFF. This sequence joins TRBV9 and TRBJ2-1, with a tentative D call TRBD1 (5 bases). CDR3 length: 13 amino acids. Germline V gene data show CDR1 as SGDLS and CDR2 as YYNGEE. Trimming removed 3 bases from V and 8 bases from J, with 12 bases in between.